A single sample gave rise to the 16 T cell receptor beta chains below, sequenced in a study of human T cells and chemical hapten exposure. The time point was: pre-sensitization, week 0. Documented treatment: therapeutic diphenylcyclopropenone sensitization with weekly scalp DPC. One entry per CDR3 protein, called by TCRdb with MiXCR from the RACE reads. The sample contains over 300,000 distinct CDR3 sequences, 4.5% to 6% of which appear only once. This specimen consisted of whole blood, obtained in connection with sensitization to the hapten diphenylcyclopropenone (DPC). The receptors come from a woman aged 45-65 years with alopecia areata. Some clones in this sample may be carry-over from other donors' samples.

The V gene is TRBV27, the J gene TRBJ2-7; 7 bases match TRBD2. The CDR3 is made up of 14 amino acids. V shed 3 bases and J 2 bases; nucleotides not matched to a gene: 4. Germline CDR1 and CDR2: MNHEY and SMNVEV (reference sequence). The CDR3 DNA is TGTGCCAGCAGTTTTCAGGGAGGGACCTACGAGCAGTACTTC. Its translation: CASSFQGGTYEQYF.

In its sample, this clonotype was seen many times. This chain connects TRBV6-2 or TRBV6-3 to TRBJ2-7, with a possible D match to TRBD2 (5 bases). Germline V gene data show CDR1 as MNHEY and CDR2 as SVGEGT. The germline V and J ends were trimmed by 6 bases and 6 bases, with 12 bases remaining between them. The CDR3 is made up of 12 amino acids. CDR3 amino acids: CASSGVLGEQYF. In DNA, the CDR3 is TGTGCCAGCAGCGGGGTTTTGGGCGAGCAGTACTTC.

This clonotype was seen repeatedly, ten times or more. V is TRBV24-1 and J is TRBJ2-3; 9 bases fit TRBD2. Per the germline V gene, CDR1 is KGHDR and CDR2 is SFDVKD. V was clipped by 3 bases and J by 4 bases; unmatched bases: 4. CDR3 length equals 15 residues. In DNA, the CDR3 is TGTGCCACCAGTGATCGAGCGGGGGGCGCAGATACGCAGTATTTT. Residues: CATSDRAGGADTQYF.

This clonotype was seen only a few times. The CDR3 DNA is TGTGCCAGCAGTTATCTAGCGGGAGAAGCTGAGCAGTTCTTC. Translation: CASSYLAGEAEQFF. This chain links TRBV6-5 with TRBJ2-1, with TRBD2 matching 10 bases. CDR1 is MNHEY and CDR2 is SVGAGI in the germline V gene. CDR3 length equals 14 residues. J was trimmed by 9 bases and V by 3 bases; bases with no gene match: 5.

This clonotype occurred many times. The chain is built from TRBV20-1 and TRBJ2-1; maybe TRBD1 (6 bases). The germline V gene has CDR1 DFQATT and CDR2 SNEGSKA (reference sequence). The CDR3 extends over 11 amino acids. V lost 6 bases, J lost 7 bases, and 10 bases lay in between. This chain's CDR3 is CSAGTGNEQFF. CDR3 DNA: TGCAGTGCCGGAACAGGGAATGAGCAGTTCTTC.

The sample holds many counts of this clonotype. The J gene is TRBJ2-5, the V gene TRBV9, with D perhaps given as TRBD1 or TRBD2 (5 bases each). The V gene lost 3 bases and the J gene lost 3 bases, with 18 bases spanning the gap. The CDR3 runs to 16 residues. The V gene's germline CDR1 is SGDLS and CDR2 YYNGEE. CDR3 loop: CASSEQAGSGEETQYF. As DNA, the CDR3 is TGTGCCAGCAGCGAACAGGCTGGCTCCGGGGAAGAGACCCAGTACTTC.

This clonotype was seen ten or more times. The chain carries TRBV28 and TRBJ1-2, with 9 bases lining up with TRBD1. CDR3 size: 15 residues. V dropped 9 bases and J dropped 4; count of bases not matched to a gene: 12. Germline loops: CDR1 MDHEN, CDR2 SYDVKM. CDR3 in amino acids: CASTVGGQGSYGYTF. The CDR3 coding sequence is TGTGCCAGTACCGTAGGGGGACAGGGATCCTATGGCTACACCTTC.

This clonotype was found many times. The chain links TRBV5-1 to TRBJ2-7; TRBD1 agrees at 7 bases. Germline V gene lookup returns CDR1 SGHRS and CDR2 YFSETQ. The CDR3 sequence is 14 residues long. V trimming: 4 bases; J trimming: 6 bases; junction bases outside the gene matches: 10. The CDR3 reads CASSPWTGGGEQYF. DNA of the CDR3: TGCGCCAGCAGCCCCTGGACAGGAGGCGGCGAGCAGTACTTC. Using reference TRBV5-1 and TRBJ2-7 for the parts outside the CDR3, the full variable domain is KAGVTQTPRYLIKTRGQQVTLSCSPISGHRSVSWYQQTPGQGLQFLFEYFSETQRNKGNFPGRFSGRQFSNSRSEMNVSTLELGDSALYLCASSPWTGGGEQYFGPGTRLTVT.

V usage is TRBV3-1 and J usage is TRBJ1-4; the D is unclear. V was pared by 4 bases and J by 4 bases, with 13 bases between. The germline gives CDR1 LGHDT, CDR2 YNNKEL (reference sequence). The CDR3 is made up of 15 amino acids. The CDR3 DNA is TGTGCCAGCAGCCCCCGCCGGGGTATTAATGAAAAACTGTTTTTT. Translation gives CASSPRRGINEKLFF.

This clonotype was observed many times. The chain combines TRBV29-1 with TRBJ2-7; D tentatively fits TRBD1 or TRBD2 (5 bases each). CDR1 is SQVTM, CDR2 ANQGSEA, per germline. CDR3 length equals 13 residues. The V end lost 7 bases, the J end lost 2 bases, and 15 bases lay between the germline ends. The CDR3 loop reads CSAQAQGPYEQYF. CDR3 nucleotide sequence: TGCAGCGCCCAGGCCCAGGGACCCTACGAGCAGTACTTC.

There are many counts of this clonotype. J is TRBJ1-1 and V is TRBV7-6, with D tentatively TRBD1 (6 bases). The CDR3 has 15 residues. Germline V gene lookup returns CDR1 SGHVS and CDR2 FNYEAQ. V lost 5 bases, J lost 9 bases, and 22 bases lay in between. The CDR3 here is CASSAAGTRRDKAFF. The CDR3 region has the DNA TGTGCCAGCAGCGCGGCCGGGACAAGGCGGGATAAAGCTTTCTTT. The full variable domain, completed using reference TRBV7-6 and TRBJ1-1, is GAGVSQSPRYKVTKRGQDVALRCDPISGHVSLYWYRQALGQGPEFLTYFNYEAQQDKSGLPNDRFSAERPEGSISTLTIQRTEQRDSAMYRCASSAAGTRRDKAFFGQGTRLTVV.

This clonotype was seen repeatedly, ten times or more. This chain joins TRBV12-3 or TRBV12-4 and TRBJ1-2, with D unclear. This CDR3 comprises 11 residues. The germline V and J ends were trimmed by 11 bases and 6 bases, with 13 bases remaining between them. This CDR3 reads CAGRGSDGYTF. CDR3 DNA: TGTGCCGGCCGTGGCTCGGATGGCTACACCTTC.

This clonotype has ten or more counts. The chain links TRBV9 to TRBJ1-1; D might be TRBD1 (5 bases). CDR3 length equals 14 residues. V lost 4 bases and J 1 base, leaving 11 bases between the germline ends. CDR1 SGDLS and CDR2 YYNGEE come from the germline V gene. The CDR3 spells CASSTGIGNTEAFF. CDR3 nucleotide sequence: TGTGCCAGCAGCACAGGAATAGGGAACACTGAAGCTTTCTTT.

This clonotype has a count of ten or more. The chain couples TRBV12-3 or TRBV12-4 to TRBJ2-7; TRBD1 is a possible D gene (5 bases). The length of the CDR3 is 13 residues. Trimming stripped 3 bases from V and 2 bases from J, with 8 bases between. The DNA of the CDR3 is TGTGCCAGCAGTTTTGGGGCTCCCTACGAGCAGTACTTC. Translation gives CASSFGAPYEQYF.

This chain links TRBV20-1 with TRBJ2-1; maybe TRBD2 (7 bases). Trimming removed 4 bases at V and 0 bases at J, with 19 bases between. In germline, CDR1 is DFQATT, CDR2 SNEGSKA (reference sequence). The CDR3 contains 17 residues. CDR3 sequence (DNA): TGCAGTGCTATGGCCGGGGGGCTAGCTCCCTCCTACAATGAGCAGTTCTTC. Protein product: CSAMAGGLAPSYNEQFF.

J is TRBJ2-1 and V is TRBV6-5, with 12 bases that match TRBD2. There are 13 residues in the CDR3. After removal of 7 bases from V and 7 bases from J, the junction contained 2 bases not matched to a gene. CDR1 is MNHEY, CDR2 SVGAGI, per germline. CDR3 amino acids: CASTLAGGNEQFF. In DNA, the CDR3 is TGTGCCAGCACCCTAGCGGGGGGGAATGAGCAGTTCTTC.